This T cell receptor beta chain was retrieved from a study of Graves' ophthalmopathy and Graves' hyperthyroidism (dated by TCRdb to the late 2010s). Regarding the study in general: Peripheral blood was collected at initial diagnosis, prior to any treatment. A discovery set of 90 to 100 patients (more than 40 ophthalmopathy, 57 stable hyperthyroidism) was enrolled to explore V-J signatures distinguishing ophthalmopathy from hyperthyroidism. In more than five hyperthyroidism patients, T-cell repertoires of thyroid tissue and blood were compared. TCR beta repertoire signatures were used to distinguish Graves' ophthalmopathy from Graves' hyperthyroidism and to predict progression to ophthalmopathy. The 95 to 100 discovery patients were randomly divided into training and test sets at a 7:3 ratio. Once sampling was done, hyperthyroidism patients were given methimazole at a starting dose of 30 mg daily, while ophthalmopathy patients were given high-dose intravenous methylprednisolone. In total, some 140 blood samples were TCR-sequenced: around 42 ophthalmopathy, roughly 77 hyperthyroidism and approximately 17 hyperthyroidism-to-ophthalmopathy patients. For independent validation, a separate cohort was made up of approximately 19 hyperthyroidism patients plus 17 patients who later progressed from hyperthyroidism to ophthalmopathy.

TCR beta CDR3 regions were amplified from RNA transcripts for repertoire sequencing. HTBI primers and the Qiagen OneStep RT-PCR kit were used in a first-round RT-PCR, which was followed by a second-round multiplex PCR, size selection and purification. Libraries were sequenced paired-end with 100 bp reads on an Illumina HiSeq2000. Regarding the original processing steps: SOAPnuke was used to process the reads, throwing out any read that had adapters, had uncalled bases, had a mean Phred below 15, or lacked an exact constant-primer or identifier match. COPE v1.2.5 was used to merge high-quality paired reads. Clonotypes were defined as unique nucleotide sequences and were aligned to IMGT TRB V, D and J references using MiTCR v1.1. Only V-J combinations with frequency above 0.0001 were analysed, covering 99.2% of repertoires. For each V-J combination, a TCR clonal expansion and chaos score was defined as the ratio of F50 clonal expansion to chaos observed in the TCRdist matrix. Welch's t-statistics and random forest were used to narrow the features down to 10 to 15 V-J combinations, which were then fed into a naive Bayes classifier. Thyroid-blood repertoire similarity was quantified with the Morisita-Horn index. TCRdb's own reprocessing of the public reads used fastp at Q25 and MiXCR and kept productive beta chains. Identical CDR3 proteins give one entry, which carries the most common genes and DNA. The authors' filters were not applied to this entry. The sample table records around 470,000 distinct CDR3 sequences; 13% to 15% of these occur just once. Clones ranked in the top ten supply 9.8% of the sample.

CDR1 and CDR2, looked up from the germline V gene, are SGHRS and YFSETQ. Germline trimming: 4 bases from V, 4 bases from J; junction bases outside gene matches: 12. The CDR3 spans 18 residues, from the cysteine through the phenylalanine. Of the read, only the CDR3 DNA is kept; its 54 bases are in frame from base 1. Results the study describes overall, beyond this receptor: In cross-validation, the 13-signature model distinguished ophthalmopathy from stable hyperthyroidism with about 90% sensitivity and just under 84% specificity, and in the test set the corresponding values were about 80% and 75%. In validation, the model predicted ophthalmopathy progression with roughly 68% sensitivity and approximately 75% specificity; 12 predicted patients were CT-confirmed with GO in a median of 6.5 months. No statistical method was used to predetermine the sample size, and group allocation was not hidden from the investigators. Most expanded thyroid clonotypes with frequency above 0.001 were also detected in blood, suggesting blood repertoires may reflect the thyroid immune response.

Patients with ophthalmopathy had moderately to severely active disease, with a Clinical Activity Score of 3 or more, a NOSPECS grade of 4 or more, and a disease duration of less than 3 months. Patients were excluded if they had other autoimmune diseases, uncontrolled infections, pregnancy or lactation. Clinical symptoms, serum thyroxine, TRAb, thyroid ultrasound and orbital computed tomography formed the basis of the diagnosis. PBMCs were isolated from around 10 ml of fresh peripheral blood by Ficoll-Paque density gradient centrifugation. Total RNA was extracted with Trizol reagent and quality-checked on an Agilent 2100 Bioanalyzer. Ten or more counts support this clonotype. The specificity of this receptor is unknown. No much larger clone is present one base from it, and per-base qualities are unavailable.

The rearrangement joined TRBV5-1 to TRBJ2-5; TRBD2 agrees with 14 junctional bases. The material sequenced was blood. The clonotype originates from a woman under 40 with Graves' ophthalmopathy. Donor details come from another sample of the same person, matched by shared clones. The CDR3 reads CASSHTQLGLAGGETQYF. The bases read TGCGCCAGCAGCCATACTCAACTTGGACTAGCGGGGGGAGAGACCCAGTACTTC. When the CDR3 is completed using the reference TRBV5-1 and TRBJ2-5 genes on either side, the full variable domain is KAGVTQTPRYLIKTRGQQVTLSCSPISGHRSVSWYQQTPGQGLQFLFEYFSETQRNKGNFPGRFSGRQFSNSRSEMNVSTLELGDSALYLCASSHTQLGLAGGETQYFGPGTRLLVL.